This entry lists 29 T cell receptor beta chains sequenced from one sample in a study of OX40 agonist ivuxolimab in advanced cancers. Libraries were prepared by immunoSEQ multiplex PCR; TCRdb keeps only in-frame clonotypes and omits some of them. Of about 67,000 clones listed, 85% to 90% are singletons. The source material was CD4+ or CD8+ T cells sorted from blood, sampled in a trial of the OX40 agonist ivuxolimab. These receptors came from an adult with an advanced solid tumor such as melanoma, head and neck, liver or kidney cancer.

The DNA for the CDR3 is TGCGCCAGCAGCCAACCCCACGCAGGCAATGAGCAGTTCTTC. Translation gives CASSQPHAGNEQFF. The chain combines TRBV4-3 with TRBJ2-1; no reliable D call. Between the trimmed V and J ends, which lost 2 bases and 6 bases, there was a span of 11 bases. Germline V lookup: CDR1 LGHNA, CDR2 YSLEER. The CDR3 consists of 14 residues.

This chain connects TRBV19 to TRBJ1-2, with D maybe TRBD1 (5 bases). The CDR3 covers 14 residues. From germline, CDR1 is LNHDA and CDR2 SQIVND (reference sequence). Trimming stripped 7 bases from V and 4 bases from J, with 16 bases between. In DNA form, the CDR3 reads TGTGCCAGTAATACAAGACAGTCTCCCTATGGCTACACCTTC. Translation: CASNTRQSPYGYTF. The full variable domain, in which reference TRBV19 and TRBJ1-2 provide the parts outside the CDR3, is DGGITQSPKYLFRKEGQNVTLSCEQNLNHDAMYWYRQDPGQGLRLIYYSQIVNDFQKGDIAEGYSVSREKKESFPLTVTSAQKNPTAFYLCASNTRQSPYGYTFGSGTRLTVV.

This clone was found once. The genes are TRBV19 and TRBJ2-5; tentatively, D is TRBD2 (6 bases). V lost 5 bases and J 7 bases, leaving 14 bases between the germline ends. Germline V gene lookup returns CDR1 LNHDA and CDR2 SQIVND (reference sequence). CDR3 length equals 13 residues. The CDR3 DNA sequence: TGTGCCAGTAGTCGGGGGATTCAGGGGACCCAGTACTTC. Amino acids: CASSRGIQGTQYF.

CDR3 coding DNA: TGCGCCAGCAGGAAGGGACAGGGAAAGGACGAGCAGTACTTC. Its protein product is CASRKGQGKDEQYF. The chain joins TRBV5-1 to TRBJ2-5; 9 bases agree with TRBD1. Near its end, the DNA agrees better with TRBJ2-7, so the J call may be wrong. There are 14 residues in the CDR3. The germline V gene encodes CDR1 SGHRS and CDR2 YFSETQ.

The J gene is TRBJ1-2, the V gene TRBV4-3, with TRBD1 identical over 7 bases. CDR1 and CDR2 (germline): LGHNA, YSLEER. The V segment lost 3 bases and the J segment 4 bases; nucleotides outside the gene matches: 8. The CDR3 is made up of 15 amino acids. In nucleotides, the CDR3 is TGCGCCAGCAGCCAGGACGGGACAGCTTTCTATGGCTACACCTTC. It is translated as CASSQDGTAFYGYTF.

In DNA form, the CDR3 reads TGCGCCAGCAGTCAACATCCACCATGGACCCAGTACTTC. Translating it yields CASSQHPPWTQYF. This rearrangement joins TRBV23-1 to TRBJ2-5; D not resolved. TRBV23-1 is filed as an ORF, its function uncertain. With 2 bases removed from V and 7 bases from J, the gap between germline ends came to 11 bases. The CDR3 contains 13 residues.

CDR3 sequence reads: CASSPADPSQSPLHF. The CDR3 bases are TGTGCCAGCTCACCCGCGGACCCCTCCCAATCACCCCTCCACTTT. The V and J genes are TRBV18 and TRBJ1-6; D uncertain. The CDR3 runs to 15 residues. Germline values: CDR1 KGHSH, CDR2 LQKENI. V lost 3 bases, J lost 10 bases, and 16 bases lay in between.

In this sample, this clone turned up once. V gene TRBV5-4 combines with J gene TRBJ2-7, with a possible D match to TRBD1 (5 bases). With 7 bases removed from V and 1 base from J, the gap between germline ends came to 15 bases. CDR1 and CDR2 from the germline V gene are SGHNT and YYREEE (reference sequence). This CDR3 has 14 amino acids. CDR3 sequence reads: CASSGAVESYEQYF. The CDR3 coding sequence is TGTGCCAGCTCTGGGGCAGTTGAATCCTACGAGCAGTACTTC.

This sequence joins TRBV5-1 and TRBJ2-3; 7 bases are shared with TRBD1. Germline loops: CDR1 SGHRS, CDR2 YFSETQ. After removal of 0 bases from V and 6 bases from J, the junction contained 7 bases not matched to a gene. The CDR3 covers 15 residues. The CDR3 region has the DNA TGCGCCAGCAGCTTGGAATTCAAGGGGGCGGATACGCAGTATTTT. Protein: CASSLEFKGADTQYF. The full variable domain, rest sourced from reference TRBV5-1 and TRBJ2-3, is KAGVTQTPRYLIKTRGQQVTLSCSPISGHRSVSWYQQTPGQGLQFLFEYFSETQRNKGNFPGRFSGRQFSNSRSEMNVSTLELGDSALYLCASSLEFKGADTQYFGPGTRLTVL.

The chain joins TRBV7-2 to TRBJ2-3, with unresolved D. CDR3 length: 14 residues. Germline V gene sequence: CDR1 SGHTA, CDR2 FQGNSA. The ends were cut back, 2 bases at V and 2 bases at J, with 8 bases in the middle. In DNA form, the CDR3 reads TGTGCCAGCAGCTTAAGGCCGTTCACAGATACGCAGTATTTT. Translation gives CASSLRPFTDTQYF.

The rearrangement links TRBV6-1 to TRBJ2-4; 7 bases align to TRBD1. V dropped 1 base and J dropped 0; count of bases not matched to a gene: 6. Germline V gene lookup returns CDR1 MNHNS and CDR2 SASEGT. This CDR3 is 17 amino acids long. The CDR3 nucleotides are TGTGCCAGCAGTGAAGGCAGGGGACAGAGAGCCAAAAACATTCAGTACTTC. This sequence encodes CASSEGRGQRAKNIQYF.

The chain has TRBV5-1 and TRBJ2-7; D possibly corresponds to TRBD1 (6 bases). This CDR3 comprises 16 residues. Germline V gene lookup returns CDR1 SGHRS and CDR2 YFSETQ. Trimming cost V 5 bases and J 4 bases, with 22 bases left between them. CDR3 sequence: CASSLHSAGVSYEQYF. CDR3 bases: TGCGCCAGCAGTTTGCACAGCGCAGGGGTCTCATACGAGCAGTACTTC.

The chain carries TRBV2 and TRBJ2-1; 8 nucleotides align to TRBD2. The CDR3 extends over 12 amino acids. In germline, CDR1 is SNHLY, CDR2 FYNNEI. The V gene end was trimmed by 6 bases and the J gene end by 9 bases; junction bases not matched to a gene: 4. CDR3: CASSGLASEQFF. The CDR3 DNA follows: TGTGCCAGCAGCGGACTAGCCAGTGAGCAGTTCTTC.

This clone was counted a single time. The chain uses TRBV4-2 and TRBJ2-5; possibly TRBD1 for D (5 bases). V gave up 1 base and J gave up 5 bases, with 20 bases separating them. This CDR3 has 17 residues. Looked up from germline, CDR1 is LGHNA and CDR2 is YNFKEQ. CDR3 sequence: CASSQAWQADTPETQYF. The CDR3 DNA sequence: TGTGCCAGCAGCCAAGCTTGGCAGGCGGACACCCCGGAGACCCAGTACTTC.

The rearrangement links TRBV4-3 to TRBJ1-2, with 7 bases matching TRBD1. Germline V gene lookup returns CDR1 LGHNA and CDR2 YSLEER. The CDR3 contains 15 residues. V lost 3 bases and J lost 3; bases outside the gene matches: 7. In DNA, the CDR3 is TGCGCCAGCAGCCAGGAGGACAGGCCGTACTATGGCTACACCTTC. Amino acids: CASSQEDRPYYGYTF.

This clone was counted a single time. The chain combines TRBV5-4 with TRBJ2-2, with TRBD2 identical over 12 bases. This CDR3 comprises 14 residues. CDR1 SGHNT and CDR2 YYREEE come from the germline V gene (reference sequence). V dropped 10 bases and J dropped 8; count of bases not matched to a gene: 9. The DNA of the CDR3 is TGTGCCGTGGACCTAGCGGGGGGGCGAGGGGAGCTGTTTTTT. Its translation: CAVDLAGGRGELFF.

This chain links TRBV5-1 with TRBJ1-1, with a tentative D call TRBD1 (5 bases). V dropped 4 bases and J dropped 1 base, with 11 bases sitting between them. The CDR3 has 14 amino acids. Germline values: CDR1 SGHRS, CDR2 YFSETQ. The CDR3 loop reads CASSTGQGNTEAFF. The CDR3, as DNA: TGCGCCAGCAGCACGGGGCAGGGGAACACTGAAGCTTTCTTT.

The chain combines TRBV15 with TRBJ1-5; TRBD1 matches 8 bases. This CDR3 region has 19 residues. V lost 0 bases and J lost 4; bases outside the gene matches: 14. The germline gives CDR1 LNHNV, CDR2 YYDKDF (reference sequence). In DNA, the CDR3 is TGTGCCACCAGCAGAGATCGAGAGGGGAGGACAGGGTTTAATCAGCCCCAGCATTTT. It translates to CATSRDREGRTGFNQPQHF.

This chain links TRBV7-9 with TRBJ1-6; D is possibly TRBD1 (6 bases). The CDR3 runs 15 residues. Trimming took off 8 bases at V and 10 bases at J, with 21 bases between the two ends. The germline V gene encodes CDR1 SEHNR and CDR2 FQNEAQ (reference sequence). CDR3 loop: CASLISGTIGSPLHF. CDR3 bases: TGTGCCAGCTTAATTTCCGGGACAATCGGCTCACCCCTCCACTTT.

There are a few counts of this clone. V and J are TRBV15 and TRBJ2-3; TRBD2 might be the D (5 bases). The CDR3 consists of 16 residues. From germline, CDR1 is LNHNV and CDR2 YYDKDF (reference sequence). Trimming took off 0 bases at V and 6 bases at J, with 16 bases between the two ends. This CDR3 is CATSRDISEGGDTQYF. CDR3 in DNA: TGTGCCACCAGCAGAGATATCAGCGAGGGCGGCGATACGCAGTATTTT.

J is TRBJ1-2 and V is TRBV18, with D possibly matching TRBD1 (6 bases). The CDR3 extends over 14 amino acids. The germline CDR1 and CDR2 sequences are KGHSH and LQKENI. Trimming took off 3 bases at V and 0 bases at J, with 8 bases between the two ends. The CDR3 loop reads CASSPGASNYGYTF. The CDR3 DNA sequence: TGTGCCAGCTCACCGGGGGCGTCTAACTATGGCTACACCTTC.

The DNA for the CDR3 is TGTGCCAGCAGCTTAGAGAGGGGGCGGGAAGCTTTCTTT. Amino acid sequence: CASSLERGREAFF. This chain links TRBV7-2 with TRBJ1-1, with TRBD1 identical over 7 bases. The germline V gene encodes CDR1 SGHTA and CDR2 FQGNSA. J lost 8 bases, V lost 1 base, and 4 bases had no gene match. The CDR3 length is 13 residues.

V usage is TRBV15 and J usage is TRBJ2-2, with no clear D. The ends were cut back, 0 bases at V and 4 bases at J, with 12 bases in the middle. CDR3 length: 16 residues. Germline loops: CDR1 LNHNV, CDR2 YYDKDF (reference sequence). This chain's CDR3 is CATSRDSAQSTGELFF. CDR3 DNA sequence: TGTGCCACCAGCAGAGATTCGGCGCAAAGCACCGGGGAGCTGTTTTTT.

The chain combines TRBV10-2 with TRBJ2-7; 8 bases align to TRBD2. The CDR3 runs to 13 residues. The V segment lost 10 bases and the J segment 0 bases; nucleotides outside the gene matches: 5. Germline V gene sequence: CDR1 WSHSY, CDR2 SAAADI. The CDR3 spells CATSRGGSYEQYF. The CDR3 nucleotides are TGCGCCACCTCTCGGGGGGGCTCCTACGAGCAGTACTTC.

The J gene is TRBJ2-7, the V gene TRBV12-5, with D perhaps TRBD1 (6 bases). V was clipped by 5 bases and J by 2 bases, with 10 bases between them. The germline CDR1 and CDR2 sequences are LGHNT and FRNRAP. This CDR3 contains 13 residues. CDR3 residues: CASGTGSPYEQYF. DNA of the CDR3: TGTGCTAGTGGTACAGGGTCCCCCTACGAGCAGTACTTC.

The CDR3 coding sequence is TGTGCCAGCAGCCATAGCAGGGCAATTTCTAATGAAAAACTGTTTTTT. As protein: CASSHSRAISNEKLFF. The genes are TRBV7-8 and TRBJ1-4; D might be TRBD1 (5 bases). V was cut by 5 bases and J by 3 bases, with 16 bases left in between. CDR1 is SGHVS, CDR2 FQNEAQ, per germline. The CDR3 runs to 16 residues.

This rearrangement joins TRBV18 to TRBJ2-5, with D tentatively TRBD1 or TRBD2 (5 bases each). Germline V gene lookup returns CDR1 KGHSH and CDR2 LQKENI. Deletions cut 1 base from V and 4 bases from J, with 10 bases between. The CDR3 covers 14 residues. CDR3 amino acids: CASSPRTRGETQYF. CDR3 bases: TGTGCCAGCTCACCACGAACTAGGGGAGAGACCCAGTACTTC.

The chain joins TRBV7-9 to TRBJ1-5; the match to TRBD1 covers 8 bases. Germline CDR1 SEHNR, CDR2 FQNEAQ (reference sequence). CDR3 length equals 16 residues. The V gene end was trimmed by 1 base and the J gene end by 3 bases; junction bases not matched to a gene: 5. Here the CDR3 DNA reads TGTGCCAGCAGCTTAGGGGCAGGGGGCGACAATCAGCCCCAGCATTTT. Translated, it gives CASSLGAGGDNQPQHF.

The V gene is TRBV19, the J gene TRBJ1-4; D remains ambiguous. This CDR3 contains 16 residues. Trimming shortened V by 3 bases and J by 0 bases, and 11 bases separated the two germline ends. Germline V gene data show CDR1 as LNHDA and CDR2 as SQIVND (reference sequence). This CDR3 is CASSIRGSTTNEKLFF. The CDR3 bases are TGTGCCAGTAGTATTCGAGGTAGTACAACTAATGAAAAACTGTTTTTT.